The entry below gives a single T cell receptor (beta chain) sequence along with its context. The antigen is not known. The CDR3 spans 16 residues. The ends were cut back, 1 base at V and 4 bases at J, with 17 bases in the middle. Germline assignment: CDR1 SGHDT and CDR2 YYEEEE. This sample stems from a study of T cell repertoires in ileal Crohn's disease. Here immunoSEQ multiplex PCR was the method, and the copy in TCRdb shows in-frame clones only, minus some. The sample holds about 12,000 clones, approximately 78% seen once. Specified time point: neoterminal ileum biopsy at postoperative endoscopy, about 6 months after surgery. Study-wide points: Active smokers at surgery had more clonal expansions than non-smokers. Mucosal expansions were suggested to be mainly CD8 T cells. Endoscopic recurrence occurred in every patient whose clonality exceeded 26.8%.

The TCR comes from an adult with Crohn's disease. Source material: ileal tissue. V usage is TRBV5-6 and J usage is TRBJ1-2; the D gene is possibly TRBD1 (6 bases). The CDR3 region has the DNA TGTGCCAGCAGCTTGTGGGTAGGACAGTTAATCTATGGCTACACCTTC. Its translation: CASSLWVGQLIYGYTF.